Each of the 9 T cell receptor beta chains below was sequenced from the same sample in a study of control samples from healthy donors and cancer patients. Clones were sequenced by immunoSEQ multiplex PCR, and TCRdb holds only the in-frame ones, with some missing. The repertoire holds roughly 170,000 clones, about 94% seen once, with over 4% in the top ten. Input material: blood. The receptors were sampled from a woman aged 55 to 70 in good health.

CDR3 nucleotide sequence: TGTGCCAGCAGCGTAATAGGGGCCTACAATGAGCAGTTCTTC. The encoded protein is CASSVIGAYNEQFF. The chain joins TRBV9 to TRBJ2-1; the D gene is possibly TRBD1 (5 bases). The V gene's germline CDR1 is SGDLS and CDR2 YYNGEE. Trimming cost V 1 base and J 2 bases, with 7 bases left between them. The CDR3 runs 14 residues.

The chain has TRBV18 and TRBJ2-5; TRBD2 agrees at 8 bases. The CDR3 covers 16 residues. V was pared by 0 bases and J by 3 bases, with 6 bases of the junction left unmatched. The V gene's germline CDR1 is KGHSH and CDR2 LQKENI. The CDR3 reads CASSPPSAGEKETQYF. As DNA, the CDR3 is TGTGCCAGCTCACCACCATCAGCGGGGGAAAAAGAGACCCAGTACTTC.

The rearrangement uses TRBV23-1 and TRBJ2-2, with 7 nucleotides matching TRBD1. TRBV23-1 is an open reading frame, and its role is uncertain. V trimming: 2 bases; J trimming: 5 bases; junction bases outside the gene matches: 5. The CDR3 contains 15 residues. CDR3 nucleotides: TGCGCCAGCAGTCAAAGACAGGGTGAGACCGGGGAGCTGTTTTTT. Translating it yields CASSQRQGETGELFF.

Worth noting for this clone: This sample includes further DNA sequences coding for the same CDR3. This chain connects TRBV19 to TRBJ2-1; TRBD2 agrees at 11 bases. The CDR3 totals 16 residues. The germline V gene has CDR1 LNHDA and CDR2 SQIVND (reference sequence). V trimming: 3 bases; J trimming: 4 bases; junction bases outside the gene matches: 5. The CDR3 DNA reads as TGTGCCAGTAGTATGTCCCTAGCGGGGGGATACAATGAGCAGTTCTTC. Translating gives CASSMSLAGGYNEQFF.

V is TRBV5-1 and J is TRBJ2-7; 10 nucleotides line up with TRBD1. The CDR3 covers 16 residues. Germline values: CDR1 SGHRS, CDR2 YFSETQ. V was pared by 3 bases and J by 2 bases, with 8 bases of the junction left unmatched. The CDR3 loop is CASSWDGQGETYEQYF. The CDR3 DNA reads TGCGCCAGCAGCTGGGACGGACAGGGGGAGACCTACGAGCAGTACTTC.

The V and J genes are TRBV6-2 or TRBV6-3 and TRBJ2-2; D is uncertain. V was cut by 5 bases and J by 3 bases, with 13 bases left in between. In germline, CDR1 is MNHEY, CDR2 SVGEGT. CDR3 length: 15 residues. CDR3 bases: TGTGCCAGCAGTCGATATTTGGGGTACACCGGGGAGCTGTTTTTT. Protein sequence: CASSRYLGYTGELFF.

The CDR3 here is CASSYGFTDTQYF. The CDR3 DNA reads as TGTGCCAGCAGTTACGGGTTCACAGATACGCAGTATTTT. The chain has TRBV6-5 and TRBJ2-3; D uncertain. The CDR3 loop spans 13 amino acids. Per germline, CDR1 MNHEY and CDR2 SVGAGI. Between the trimmed V and J ends, which lost 2 bases and 2 bases, there was a span of 5 bases.

The V call is TRBV10-3, the J call TRBJ1-6; D call uncertain. Germline V gene sequence: CDR1 ENHRY, CDR2 SYGVKD. With 2 bases removed from V and 7 bases from J, the gap between germline ends came to 9 bases. The CDR3 contains 14 residues. In DNA, the CDR3 is TGTGCCATCAGTGAGGTGACGGAGAATTCACCCCTCCACTTT. This gives the protein CAISEVTENSPLHF.

The chain couples TRBV4-1 to TRBJ1-6; D is perhaps TRBD1 (6 bases). The CDR3 covers 16 residues. CDR1 and CDR2 (germline): MGHRA, YSYEKL. Trimming left V 1 base short and J 6 bases short, with 13 bases between. This chain's CDR3 is CASSQARGQLNSPLHF. In DNA, the CDR3 is TGCGCCAGCAGCCAAGCCAGGGGACAACTTAATTCACCCCTCCACTTT.